The sequence of this T cell receptor (beta chain) was determined in a study of blood T cell dynamics during melanoma immunotherapy. Background on the study: Standard first-line treatment here was pembrolizumab or nivolumab plus ipilimumab in metastatic melanoma.

Time point meaning: week 3, after first cycle of checkpoint inhibitor. Sampling occurred pretreatment (T0) and at week 3 (W3), after cycle one of checkpoint blockade. Disease control meant complete response, partial response or stable disease at 12 weeks. Germline V gives CDR1 SGHDN, CDR2 FVKESK. This CDR3 has 14 amino acids. Trimming at V came to 6 bases and at J to 5 bases, leaving 8 bases not matched to a gene. Every bulk PBMC sample received the same 350 ng of DNA. Generated by immunoSEQ multiplex PCR, the TCRdb table keeps only in-frame clones and is missing some. Of some 11,000 clones detected, about 80% appear once; the ten largest clones hold around 22%.

The gene calls are TRBV14 and TRBJ1-1; 8 positions agree with TRBD1. Sequencing used blood, obtained from a patient treated with checkpoint blockade. The TCR originated in a human donor with melanoma. CDR3 amino acids: CASRPGGGRTEAFF. The CDR3 region has the DNA TGTGCCAGCAGGCCAGGGGGCGGAAGGACTGAAGCTTTCTTT.